Only one count was recorded for the clone carrying this T cell receptor (beta chain). Its antigen is currently unknown. These data belong to a study of T cell responses to AZD1222 COVID-19 vaccine. The method was immunoSEQ multiplex PCR; TCRdb's version includes in-frame clones alone and lacks a portion of them. The sample lists roughly 80,000 clones, roughly 90% occurring once. General study findings and limits: The number of AZD1222 recipients seropositive at baseline was only five or six.

This CDR3 has 14 amino acids. V shed 4 bases and J shed 7 bases, with 11 bases lying between them. CDR1 and CDR2 from the germline V gene are SNHLY and FYNNEI. This TCR came from an adult who received the AZD1222 COVID-19 vaccine. This rearrangement joins TRBV2 to TRBJ1-6; weak D call: TRBD1 (6 bases). This sample comprised peripheral blood, obtained 28 days after the second AZD1222 dose. This CDR3 is CASSAGTPNSPLHF. The DNA of the CDR3 is TGTGCCAGCAGTGCCGGGACACCCAATTCACCCCTCCACTTT.